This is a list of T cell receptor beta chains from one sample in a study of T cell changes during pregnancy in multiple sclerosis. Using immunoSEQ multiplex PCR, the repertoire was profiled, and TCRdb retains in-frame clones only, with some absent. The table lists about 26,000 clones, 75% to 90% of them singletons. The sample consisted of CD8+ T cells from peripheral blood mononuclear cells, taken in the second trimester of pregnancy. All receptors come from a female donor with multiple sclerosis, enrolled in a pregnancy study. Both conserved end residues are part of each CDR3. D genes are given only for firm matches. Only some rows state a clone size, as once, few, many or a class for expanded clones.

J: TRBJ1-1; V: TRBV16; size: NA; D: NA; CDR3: CASSPFLYTEAFF; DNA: TGTGCCAGCAGCCCCTTTTTGTACACTGAAGCTTTCTTT
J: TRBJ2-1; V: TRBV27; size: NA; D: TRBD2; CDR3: CASSPSGSSYNEQFF; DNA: TGTGCCAGCAGCCCCAGCGGGAGCTCCTACAATGAGCAGTTCTTC
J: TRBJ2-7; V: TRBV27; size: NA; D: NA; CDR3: CASTHEGLEQYF; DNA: TGTGCCAGCACGCATGAGGGCCTCGAGCAGTACTTC
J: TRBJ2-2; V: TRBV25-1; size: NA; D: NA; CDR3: CASSGETGELFF; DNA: TGTGCCAGCAGTGGGGAGACCGGGGAGCTGTTTTTT
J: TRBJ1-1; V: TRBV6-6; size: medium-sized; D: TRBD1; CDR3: CASSLNTGGTAEAFF; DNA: TGTGCCAGCAGCTTAAATACAGGGGGCACGGCTGAAGCTTTCTTT
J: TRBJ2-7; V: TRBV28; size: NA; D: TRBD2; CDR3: CASSLGRLAGDPYEQYF; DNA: TGTGCCAGCAGTTTAGGGCGTCTAGCGGGAGATCCTTACGAGCAGTACTTC
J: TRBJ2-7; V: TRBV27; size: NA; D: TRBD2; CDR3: CASSLSPSPPSGSSYEQYF; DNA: TGTGCCAGCAGTTTATCCCCGAGTCCCCCTAGCGGGAGCTCCTACGAGCAGTACTTC
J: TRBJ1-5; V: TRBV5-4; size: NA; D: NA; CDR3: CASSLDNQPQHF; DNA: TGTGCCAGCAGCCTAGACAATCAGCCCCAGCATTTT
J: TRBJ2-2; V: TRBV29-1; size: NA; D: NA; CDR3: CSVGGTQGTGELFF; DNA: TGCAGCGTTGGCGGTACCCAGGGGACCGGGGAGCTGTTTTTT
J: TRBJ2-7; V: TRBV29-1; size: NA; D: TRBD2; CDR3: CSAVGLAPYEQYF; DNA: TGCAGCGCCGTGGGACTAGCCCCCTACGAGCAGTACTTC
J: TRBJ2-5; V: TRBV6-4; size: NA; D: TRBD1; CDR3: CASSDAGTGVETQYF; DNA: TGTGCCAGCAGTGATGCCGGGACAGGGGTAGAGACCCAGTACTTC
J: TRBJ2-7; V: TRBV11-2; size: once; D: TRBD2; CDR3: CASSPAPGTNSYEQYF; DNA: TGTGCCAGCAGCCCCGCCCCCGGGACTAACTCCTACGAGCAGTACTTC
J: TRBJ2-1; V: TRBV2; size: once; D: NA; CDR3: CASKGGYNEQFF; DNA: TGTGCCAGCAAAGGCGGCTACAATGAGCAGTTCTTC
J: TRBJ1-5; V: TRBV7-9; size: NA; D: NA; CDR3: CASSSPDQPQHF; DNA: TGTGCCAGCAGCTCCCCAGATCAGCCCCAGCATTTT
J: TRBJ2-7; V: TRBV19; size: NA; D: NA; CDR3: CASSIGGISYEQYF; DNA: TGTGCCAGTAGTATAGGAGGAATCTCCTACGAGCAGTACTTC
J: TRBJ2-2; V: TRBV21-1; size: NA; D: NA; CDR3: CASSRDRGFGPGELFF; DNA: TGTGCCAGCAGCAGGGACAGGGGATTCGGTCCCGGGGAGCTGTTTTTT
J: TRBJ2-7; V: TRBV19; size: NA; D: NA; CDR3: CASSPAVGGSYEQYF; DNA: TGTGCCAGTAGTCCCGCGGTGGGGGGATCCTACGAGCAGTACTTC
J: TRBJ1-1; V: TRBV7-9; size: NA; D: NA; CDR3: CASSLPGNMNTEAFF; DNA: TGTGCCAGCAGCTTACCAGGGAACATGAACACTGAAGCTTTCTTT
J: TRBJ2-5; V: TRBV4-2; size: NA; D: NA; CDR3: CASSQESLQGRQETQYF; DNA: TGTGCCAGCAGCCAAGAAAGCCTACAGGGACGGCAAGAGACCCAGTACTTC
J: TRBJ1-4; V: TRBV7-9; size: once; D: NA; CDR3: CASSLGARGTNEKLFF; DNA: TGTGCCAGCAGCTTAGGGGCCCGGGGGACTAATGAAAAACTGTTTTTT
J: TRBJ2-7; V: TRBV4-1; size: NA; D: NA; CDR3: CASSQDSGQEVEQYF; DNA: TGCGCCAGCAGCCAAGATAGTGGTCAGGAGGTCGAGCAGTACTTC
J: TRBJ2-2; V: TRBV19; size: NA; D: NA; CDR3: CASSIGPGELFF; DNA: TGTGCCAGTAGTATTGGCCCCGGGGAGCTGTTTTTT
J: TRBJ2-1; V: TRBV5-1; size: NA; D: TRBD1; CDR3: CASSLWTGHNEQFF; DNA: TGCGCCAGCAGCTTATGGACAGGGCACAATGAGCAGTTCTTC
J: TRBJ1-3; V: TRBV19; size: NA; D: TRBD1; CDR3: CASSSRDRGIRNTIYF; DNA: TGTGCCAGTAGTTCCCGAGACAGGGGAATTCGGAACACCATATATTTT